Following are 21 T cell receptor beta chains from one sample sequenced in a study of cytomegalovirus exposure and HLA in healthy donors. Repertoires were generated with immunoSEQ multiplex PCR, while TCRdb's copy carries only in-frame clones and drops some. The profile shows more than 100,000 clones, about 88% of them singletons. The sequenced sample consisted of PBMCs. The receptors derive from a man aged 25 to 40 in good health and CMV-seronegative.

This chain links TRBV15 with TRBJ2-7; perhaps TRBD2 as D (7 bases). Germline CDR1 is LNHNV and CDR2 is YYDKDF (reference sequence). V was shortened by 0 bases and J by 6 bases, with 12 bases between the two germline ends. This CDR3 region has 14 residues. CDR3 nucleotide sequence: TGTGCCACCAGCAGAGACGGGGGCGGGGGCGAGCAGTACTTC. Its translation is CATSRDGGGGEQYF.

The gene calls are TRBV5-6 and TRBJ2-7; D may be TRBD2 (6 bases). Trimming stripped 4 bases from V and 0 bases from J, with 11 bases between. CDR1 SGHDT and CDR2 YYEEEE come from the germline V gene. The CDR3 spans 14 residues. CDR3 DNA: TGTGCCAGCAGCAGGGACTCCCGCTCCTACGAGCAGTACTTC. Protein: CASSRDSRSYEQYF.

V gene TRBV5-1 combines with J gene TRBJ2-1, with unresolved D. Germline CDR1 reads SGHRS; CDR2 reads YFSETQ. V gave up 0 bases and J gave up 6 bases, with 13 bases separating them. The CDR3 contains 15 residues. CDR3 sequence reads: CASSLGLAVINEQFF. CDR3 in DNA: TGCGCCAGCAGCTTGGGGCTCGCGGTCATCAATGAGCAGTTCTTC.

This clone was seen only a few times. The rearrangement joins TRBV29-1 to TRBJ2-5, with 11 nucleotides matching TRBD2. Germline lookup yields CDR1 SQVTM and CDR2 ANQGSEA. The CDR3 extends over 12 amino acids. With V trimmed by 6 bases and J by 3 bases, 0 bases remained unmatched. CDR3 amino acids: CSVLAGEETQYF. CDR3 coding DNA: TGCAGCGTACTAGCGGGAGAAGAGACCCAGTACTTC.

This clone showed up just a few times. The chain joins TRBV19 to TRBJ1-5; D perhaps matches TRBD1 (6 bases). Germline V gene data show CDR1 as LNHDA and CDR2 as SQIVND (reference sequence). With 5 bases removed from V and 0 bases from J, the gap between germline ends came to 11 bases. CDR3 size: 15 residues. DNA for the CDR3: TGTGCCAGTAGTTGGACAGCCATTAGCAATCAGCCCCAGCATTTT. This translates into CASSWTAISNQPQHF.

This chain joins TRBV14 and TRBJ1-1; D remains ambiguous. CDR1 is SGHDN, CDR2 FVKESK, per germline. V lost 4 bases and J lost 7, with 10 bases in between. The CDR3 runs to 12 residues. In DNA, the CDR3 is TGTGCCAGCAGCCGAAAAGCTAGTGAAGCTTTCTTT. This gives the protein CASSRKASEAFF.

This clone was recorded a few times. This chain joins TRBV7-6 and TRBJ2-7; 7 nucleotides match TRBD1. With V trimmed by 5 bases and J by 7 bases, 5 bases remained unmatched. There are 12 residues in the CDR3. In germline, CDR1 is SGHVS, CDR2 FNYEAQ. As DNA, the CDR3 is TGTGCCAGCAGCAACACAGGGGTGGAGCAGTACTTC. Protein product: CASSNTGVEQYF.

This clone has just a few counts. The rearrangement uses TRBV21-1 and TRBJ2-1; the table's D call, TRBD2, was not checked against the DNA. TRBV21-1 is shown as a pseudogene. The CDR3 has 11 residues. Written as DNA, the CDR3 is TGTGCCAGCAGGTCCGTAGAGGAGCAGTTCTTC. It yields the protein CASRSVEEQFF.

This chain uses TRBV5-1 with TRBJ2-3; TRBD2 is a possible D gene (5 bases). Trimming pared 3 bases from V and 6 bases from J, leaving 26 bases between. This CDR3 has 18 amino acids. Germline V gives CDR1 SGHRS, CDR2 YFSETQ. Here the CDR3 DNA reads TGCGCCAGCAGCTCCGGCCGGAGGCCCGGTAGTCTTCAGGATACGCAGTATTTT. Translation gives CASSSGRRPGSLQDTQYF. The entire variable domain, with the rest obtained from reference TRBV5-1 and TRBJ2-3, is as follows: KAGVTQTPRYLIKTRGQQVTLSCSPISGHRSVSWYQQTPGQGLQFLFEYFSETQRNKGNFPGRFSGRQFSNSRSEMNVSTLELGDSALYLCASSSGRRPGSLQDTQYFGPGTRLTVL.

This chain uses TRBV10-1 with TRBJ1-1; 9 bases match TRBD1. V trimming: 3 bases; J trimming: 9 bases; junction bases outside the gene matches: 11. The CDR3 consists of 15 residues. Per the germline V gene, CDR1 is WNHNN and CDR2 is SYGVQD (reference sequence). In nucleotides, the CDR3 is TGCGCCAGCAGTGATCACAGGGGGACAGGGAGTCAAGCTTTCTTT. It is translated as CASSDHRGTGSQAFF.

The genes are TRBV30 and TRBJ1-1; D ambiguous. The CDR3 contains 11 residues. The germline CDR1 and CDR2 sequences are GTSNPN and SVGIG (reference sequence). The V end lost 4 bases, the J end lost 8 bases, and 11 bases lay between the germline ends. The CDR3 sequence is CAWTENGEAFF. The CDR3 coding sequence is TGTGCCTGGACTGAAAACGGGGAAGCTTTCTTT.

The chain carries TRBV5-1 and TRBJ1-2; D perhaps matches TRBD1 (6 bases). V lost 3 bases and J 2 bases, leaving 14 bases between the germline ends. From germline, CDR1 is SGHRS and CDR2 YFSETQ. The CDR3 covers 15 residues. The CDR3 spells CASSWGVQGNYGYTF. CDR3 in DNA: TGCGCCAGCAGCTGGGGCGTACAGGGAAACTATGGCTACACCTTC. Using reference TRBV5-1 and TRBJ1-2 for the parts outside the CDR3, the full variable domain is KAGVTQTPRYLIKTRGQQVTLSCSPISGHRSVSWYQQTPGQGLQFLFEYFSETQRNKGNFPGRFSGRQFSNSRSEMNVSTLELGDSALYLCASSWGVQGNYGYTFGSGTRLTVV.

The chain carries TRBV5-6 and TRBJ1-5, with D perhaps TRBD1 (6 bases). CDR3 length: 17 residues. CDR1 is SGHDT and CDR2 is YYEEEE in the germline V gene. V dropped 3 bases and J dropped 4 bases, with 20 bases sitting between them. This CDR3 reads CASSSSRRRGGNQPQHF. The CDR3 DNA is TGTGCCAGCAGCTCGTCAAGGCGAAGGGGGGGGAATCAGCCCCAGCATTTT.

The CDR3, as DNA: TGTGCCAGCTCACCAGACAGGGGGCCCTACGAGCAGTACTTC. This translates into CASSPDRGPYEQYF. The chain joins TRBV18 to TRBJ2-7; 10 bases line up with TRBD1. After removal of 2 bases from V and 2 bases from J, the junction contained 0 bases not matched to a gene. The CDR3 spans 14 residues. Looked up from germline, CDR1 is KGHSH and CDR2 is LQKENI. Supplemented by reference TRBV18 and TRBJ2-7, the full variable domain reads NAGVMQNPRHLVRRRGQEARLRCSPMKGHSHVYWYRQLPEEGLKFMVYLQKENIIDESGMPKERFSAEFPKEGPSILRIQQVVRGDSAAYFCASSPDRGPYEQYFGPGTRLTVT.

This clone was recorded once. This chain joins TRBV6-1 and TRBJ1-2; D perhaps matches TRBD1 (5 bases). V lost 11 bases and J lost 1, with 14 bases in between. Germline V lookup: CDR1 MNHNS, CDR2 SASEGT. The CDR3 has 13 residues. The CDR3, as DNA: TGTGCCGGGAGGACAAGTTTTAACTATGGCTACACCTTC. Translation: CAGRTSFNYGYTF.

The J gene is TRBJ1-3, the V gene TRBV27, with 8 nucleotides matching TRBD1. Germline loops: CDR1 MNHEY, CDR2 SMNVEV (reference sequence). The V and J ends lost 2 bases and 2 bases, in that order; junction bases with no gene match: 5. The CDR3 is made up of 16 amino acids. CDR3 bases: TGTGCCAGCAGTTTAACAGGGGGTTTTCCTGGAAACACCATATATTTT. It encodes CASSLTGGFPGNTIYF.

The chain recombines TRBV27 with TRBJ1-2; the D gene is possibly TRBD1 (5 bases). The CDR3 contains 15 residues. V lost 7 bases, J lost 3 bases, and 18 bases lay in between. Germline lookup yields CDR1 MNHEY and CDR2 SMNVEV (reference sequence). The CDR3 reads CASTSIQGDYYGYTF. Here the CDR3 DNA reads TGTGCCAGCACCTCAATACAAGGGGATTACTATGGCTACACCTTC.

The genes are TRBV7-3 and TRBJ2-7; TRBD2 aligns across 10 bases. Germline CDR1 and CDR2: SGHTA and FQGTGA. Losses at the gene ends were 6 bases for V and 7 bases for J; bases not matched to a gene: 12. The CDR3 spans 15 residues. DNA of the CDR3: TGTGCCAGCAGTCCTCACTCACCACTAGCGGGAGAGCAGTACTTC. This sequence encodes CASSPHSPLAGEQYF.

This chain links TRBV5-1 with TRBJ2-3; a weak D match, TRBD1 (6 bases). CDR1 and CDR2 (germline): SGHRS, YFSETQ. V gave up 2 bases and J gave up 2 bases, with 9 bases separating them. The CDR3 extends over 14 amino acids. In DNA, the CDR3 is TGCGCCAGCAGCTTTGGGGGCGACACAGATACGCAGTATTTT. As protein: CASSFGGDTDTQYF.

The chain joins TRBV6-1 to TRBJ1-5; the match to TRBD1 covers 9 bases. Per the germline V gene, CDR1 is MNHNS and CDR2 is SASEGT. The CDR3 has 17 residues. Trimming at V came to 3 bases and at J to 0 bases, leaving 6 bases not matched to a gene. CDR3 residues: CASSEDRGGYSNQPQHF. The CDR3 DNA sequence: TGTGCCAGCAGTGAGGACAGGGGTGGATATAGCAATCAGCCCCAGCATTTT.

The V call is TRBV6-5, the J call TRBJ1-2; D is ambiguous. Between the trimmed V and J ends, which lost 6 bases and 10 bases, there was a span of 12 bases. The germline V gene encodes CDR1 MNHEY and CDR2 SVGAGI. This CDR3 comprises 11 residues. In DNA form, the CDR3 reads TGTGCCAGCAGGTTCAGGTTGATCTACACCTTC. Translated: CASRFRLIYTF.